This T cell receptor (beta chain) was recovered during a study of T cells in Graves' hyperthyroidism and ophthalmopathy. The wider study: The initial diagnosis was the point when peripheral blood was collected, ahead of any treatment.

Exclusions: uncontrolled infection, other autoimmune disease, pregnancy, lactation. Every diagnosis used clinical symptoms, serum thyroxine and TRAb, thyroid ultrasound and orbital computed tomography. V lost 6 bases to trimming and J lost 8 bases, with 17 bases between them. Germline V lookup: CDR1 SNHLY, CDR2 FYNNEI. The CDR3 has 13 residues. The investigators amplified TCR beta CDR3 regions from RNA transcripts. Researchers ran a first-round RT-PCR on the TCR CDR3 using the HTBI primer set. Each CDR3 protein is one row after TCRdb ran MiXCR on the multiplex PCR reads. Of 400,000 or so distinct CDR3 sequences detected, 12% to 15% appear once; the ten largest clones hold roughly 19%.

The sequence came from a woman in her fifties or sixties with Graves' ophthalmopathy. Sequenced input: blood. The V and J genes are TRBV2 and TRBJ2-7, with D perhaps TRBD1 (6 bases). The CDR3 loop reads CASSTTRQVQQYF. CDR3 in DNA: TGTGCCAGCAGCACAACCAGACAGGTTCAGCAGTACTTC.